Each of the 24 T cell receptor beta chains below was sequenced from the same sample in a study of cytomegalovirus exposure and HLA in healthy donors. The PCR employed 60 Vbeta primers together with 13 Jbeta primers. TCRdb's copy holds only in-frame clones and misses some; the assay was immunoSEQ multiplex PCR. The repertoire holds about 250,000 clones, over 75% seen once, with around 0.45% in the top ten. The sequenced sample was PBMCs. These receptors all come from a boy between 10 and 17 years old in good health and CMV-seronegative.

V is TRBV6-5 and J is TRBJ2-1; 7 positions agree with TRBD2. CDR3 length: 16 amino acids. CDR1 and CDR2 (germline): MNHEY, SVGAGI. With 1 base clipped from V and 6 bases from J, the junction kept 9 bases outside the gene matches. DNA for the CDR3: TGTGCCAGCAGTTACTTCCCCCCCACTAGCGCCAATGAGCAGTTCTTC. The encoded protein is CASSYFPPTSANEQFF.

J is TRBJ2-1 and V is TRBV5-6, with D unclear. The CDR3 length is 19 residues. Germline CDR1 and CDR2: SGHDT and YYEEEE. V was pared by 1 base and J by 1 base, with 21 bases between. This CDR3 is CASSLPPYLGSGSYNEQFF. In DNA, the CDR3 is TGTGCCAGCAGCTTGCCCCCCTATTTGGGTTCCGGGTCCTACAATGAGCAGTTCTTC.

The CDR3 sequence is CASSFLTGKQGTEAFF. The CDR3 region has the DNA TGTGCCAGCAGTTTTTTAACAGGGAAACAAGGCACTGAAGCTTTCTTT. This chain uses TRBV27 with TRBJ1-1; D is perhaps TRBD1 (6 bases). There are 16 residues in the CDR3. Between the trimmed V and J ends, which lost 3 bases and 4 bases, there was a span of 18 bases. The germline V gene encodes CDR1 MNHEY and CDR2 SMNVEV (reference sequence).

For the CDR3, the DNA is TGTGCCACCTCGGGACTAGGAAATGAAAAACTGTTTTTT. Encoded protein: CATSGLGNEKLFF. This chain links TRBV19 with TRBJ1-4; tentatively, D is TRBD1 (5 bases). Trimming took 10 bases from V and 5 from J, leaving 14 bases between them. The CDR3 covers 13 residues. Germline-derived CDR1 and CDR2 are LNHDA and SQIVND (reference sequence).

This rearrangement joins TRBV19 to TRBJ2-1, with 14 bases identical to TRBD2. This CDR3 is built from 16 residues. V trimming: 6 bases; J trimming: 5 bases; junction bases outside the gene matches: 6. Germline-derived CDR1 and CDR2 are LNHDA and SQIVND (reference sequence). The CDR3: CASSGRLAGGHNEQFF. The CDR3 DNA follows: TGTGCCAGTAGCGGACGACTAGCGGGGGGGCACAATGAGCAGTTCTTC.

The chain links TRBV19 to TRBJ2-1; TRBD1 aligns across 7 bases. Losses at the gene ends were 7 bases for V and 2 bases for J; bases not matched to a gene: 8. Germline V gene lookup returns CDR1 LNHDA and CDR2 SQIVND (reference sequence). The CDR3 has 15 residues. The CDR3 loop reads CASKMDRRTYNEQFF. Here the CDR3 DNA reads TGTGCCAGTAAGATGGACAGGCGAACCTACAATGAGCAGTTCTTC.

The chain carries TRBV19 and TRBJ1-5; TRBD1 matches 8 bases. The CDR3 runs 14 residues. Losses at the gene ends were 6 bases for V and 2 bases for J; bases not matched to a gene: 3. The germline gives CDR1 LNHDA, CDR2 SQIVND (reference sequence). The DNA for the CDR3 is TGTGCCAGTAGCCTGACAGGGGGCAATCAGCCCCAGCATTTT. Its translation: CASSLTGGNQPQHF.

The chain couples TRBV30 to TRBJ2-7; 7 nucleotides match TRBD2. The germline CDR1 and CDR2 sequences are GTSNPN and SVGIG (reference sequence). V dropped 0 bases and J dropped 6; count of bases not matched to a gene: 11. The CDR3 length is 15 residues. The CDR3 sequence: CAWSVASGIPLEQYF. In DNA, the CDR3 is TGTGCCTGGAGTGTCGCCAGCGGGATACCTCTCGAGCAGTACTTC.

The gene calls are TRBV9 and TRBJ1-6; 8 bases are a match to TRBD1. CDR3 size: 14 residues. Looked up from germline, CDR1 is SGDLS and CDR2 is YYNGEE. Losses at the gene ends were 5 bases for V and 9 bases for J; bases not matched to a gene: 7. The CDR3 DNA sequence: TGTGCCAGCAGTGGACAGGGTATACGTTCACCCCTCCACTTT. Amino acid sequence: CASSGQGIRSPLHF. Looking up the rest from reference TRBV9 and TRBJ1-6 gives the full variable domain: DSGVTQTPKHLITATGQRVTLRCSPRSGDLSVYWYQQSLDQGLQFLIQYYNGEERAKGNILERFSAQQFPDLHSELNLSSLELGDSALYFCASSGQGIRSPLHFGNGTRLTVT.

V usage is TRBV11-3 and J usage is TRBJ2-6; possible D gene TRBD2, 5 bases. Trimming removed 6 bases from V and 0 bases from J, with 6 bases in between. CDR1 and CDR2 (germline): SGHNT, YENEEA. This CDR3 spans 14 amino acids. CDR3 protein: CASRAVSGANVLTF. The CDR3 DNA reads TGTGCCAGCAGAGCGGTCTCTGGGGCCAACGTCCTGACTTTC.

This rearrangement joins TRBV5-4 to TRBJ2-4; tentative D call: TRBD2 (5 bases). V dropped 2 bases and J dropped 4 bases, with 13 bases sitting between them. Germline V gene data show CDR1 as SGHNT and CDR2 as YYREEE (reference sequence). The CDR3 is 15 residues long. In DNA, the CDR3 is TGTGCCAGCAGCTTACCCGTACTAGGGAAAAACATTCAGTACTTC. Its protein product is CASSLPVLGKNIQYF.

This clone was counted between two and nine times. V and J are TRBV6-5 and TRBJ2-5, with D tentatively TRBD2 (7 bases). V lost 2 bases and J 1 base, leaving 11 bases between the germline ends. CDR3 size: 15 residues. Germline V CDR1 and CDR2: MNHEY, SVGAGI. The CDR3 nucleotides are TGTGCCAGCAGTTACCAAGGGGGGGGCCAAGAGACCCAGTACTTC. Encoded protein: CASSYQGGGQETQYF.

This chain's CDR3 is CASSWETTDTQYF. For the CDR3, the DNA is TGTGCCAGCAGTTGGGAGACTACAGATACGCAGTATTTT. The gene calls are TRBV2 and TRBJ2-3, with D possibly TRBD2 on 5 matching bases. The ends were cut back, 5 bases at V and 3 bases at J, with 9 bases in the middle. The CDR3 totals 13 residues. Per the germline V gene, CDR1 is SNHLY and CDR2 is FYNNEI.

The chain links TRBV6-5 to TRBJ1-2; TRBD1 aligns across 9 bases. With V trimmed by 5 bases and J by 3 bases, 1 base remained unmatched. Germline-derived CDR1 and CDR2 are MNHEY and SVGAGI. CDR3 size: 13 residues. CDR3 residues: CASSDRGDYGYTF. As DNA, the CDR3 is TGTGCCAGCAGTGACAGGGGGGACTATGGCTACACCTTC.

The chain combines TRBV13 with TRBJ2-3, with TRBD2 identical over 11 bases. V was pared by 3 bases and J by 11 bases, with 7 bases of the junction left unmatched. Germline V CDR1 and CDR2: PRHDT, FYEKMQ (reference sequence). This CDR3 comprises 14 residues. The CDR3 is CASSFRTSGFRQYF. DNA of the CDR3: TGTGCCAGCAGCTTCCGGACTAGCGGGTTTAGGCAGTATTTT. The full variable domain, with the rest looked up from reference TRBV13 and TRBJ2-3, is AAGVIQSPRHLIKEKRETATLKCYPIPRHDTVYWYQQGPGQDPQFLISFYEKMQSDKGSIPDRFSAQQFSDYHSELNMSSLELGDSALYFCASSFRTSGFRQYFGPGTRLTVL.

The CDR3 DNA reads as TGTGCCAGCAGTGGGGCCCGAAGGGAGACCCAGTACTTC. Amino acid sequence: CASSGARRETQYF. The rearrangement links TRBV2 to TRBJ2-5; D uncertain. Germline V gene data show CDR1 as SNHLY and CDR2 as FYNNEI. The V end was cut by 4 bases, the J end by 5 bases, with 11 bases between. CDR3 length: 13 residues.

This chain joins TRBV5-1 and TRBJ1-4; 10 bases agree with TRBD1. The germline CDR1 and CDR2 sequences are SGHRS and YFSETQ. The CDR3 has 15 amino acids. The V and J ends lost 7 bases and 8 bases, in that order; junction bases with no gene match: 11. CDR3 in amino acids: CASGATGGEGEKLFF. The CDR3 DNA reads as TGCGCCAGCGGGGCGACAGGGGGCGAAGGAGAAAAACTGTTTTTT.

The chain employs TRBV19 and TRBJ1-1; D not resolved. Germline values: CDR1 LNHDA, CDR2 SQIVND (reference sequence). The CDR3 sequence is 12 residues long. V dropped 4 bases and J dropped 0 bases, with 3 bases sitting between them. The CDR3 DNA is TGTGCCAGTAGTACGGTGAACACTGAAGCTTTCTTT. The encoded protein is CASSTVNTEAFF.

This chain uses TRBV30 with TRBJ2-1; D is possibly TRBD1 (6 bases). CDR1 and CDR2 from the germline V gene are GTSNPN and SVGIG (reference sequence). The CDR3 length is 14 residues. V was shortened by 6 bases and J by 0 bases, with 12 bases between the two germline ends. The CDR3 protein is CACHRDISYNEQFF. The CDR3 nucleotides are TGTGCCTGTCACCGGGACATCTCCTACAATGAGCAGTTCTTC.

In DNA form, the CDR3 reads TGCGCCAGCAGCTTCCAGGGGCGGACTGAAGCTTTCTTT. Translating gives CASSFQGRTEAFF. The chain links TRBV5-1 to TRBJ1-1; a weak D match, TRBD1 (6 bases). Trimming removed 2 bases at V and 5 bases at J, with 10 bases between. The CDR3 consists of 13 residues. CDR1 and CDR2 from the germline V gene are SGHRS and YFSETQ.

V is TRBV7-9 and J is TRBJ1-2, with D perhaps TRBD1 (5 bases). The ends were cut back, 5 bases at V and 6 bases at J, with 19 bases in the middle. There are 15 residues in the CDR3. The germline gives CDR1 SEHNR, CDR2 FQNEAQ (reference sequence). CDR3 in amino acids: CASSRSRGALDGYTF. The CDR3 DNA follows: TGTGCCAGCAGCCGATCCCGCGGGGCTCTGGATGGCTACACCTTC. Drawing the rest from reference TRBV7-9 and TRBJ1-2, the complete variable domain is DTGVSQNPRHKITKRGQNVTFRCDPISEHNRLYWYRQTLGQGPEFLTYFQNEAQLEKSRLLSDRFSAERPKGSFSTLEIQRTEQGDSAMYLCASSRSRGALDGYTFGSGTRLTVV.

CDR3 amino acids: CASSRTSGTSGTEAFF. The CDR3 DNA is TGTGCCAGCAGCCGAACATCCGGGACATCGGGCACTGAAGCTTTCTTT. V usage is TRBV9 and J usage is TRBJ1-1; TRBD1 is a possible D gene (6 bases). V was cut by 4 bases and J by 4 bases, with 20 bases left in between. The germline gives CDR1 SGDLS, CDR2 YYNGEE. The CDR3 contains 16 residues. The whole variable domain, remainder taken from reference TRBV9 and TRBJ1-1, is DSGVTQTPKHLITATGQRVTLRCSPRSGDLSVYWYQQSLDQGLQFLIQYYNGEERAKGNILERFSAQQFPDLHSELNLSSLELGDSALYFCASSRTSGTSGTEAFFGQGTRLTVV.

Comment on this clone: Mismatch with germline at one junction end may stem from a read error. This CDR3 reads CASSQDHGTGGYEQYF. CDR3 nucleotides: TGTGCCAGTAGCCAAGATCACGGGACAGGGGGGTACGAGCAGTACTTC. The V call is TRBV14, the J call TRBJ2-7; 11 bases map to TRBD1. This CDR3 is built from 16 residues. Germline CDR1 and CDR2: SGHDN and FVKESK.

This chain uses TRBV5-1 with TRBJ2-5; 11 positions agree with TRBD2. V lost 3 bases to trimming and J lost 3 bases; unmatched junction nucleotides: 1. The length of the CDR3 is 14 residues. Germline CDR1 SGHRS, CDR2 YFSETQ. The CDR3 sequence: CASSSTSGEETQYF. Written as DNA, the CDR3 is TGCGCCAGCAGCTCGACTAGCGGGGAAGAGACCCAGTACTTC.